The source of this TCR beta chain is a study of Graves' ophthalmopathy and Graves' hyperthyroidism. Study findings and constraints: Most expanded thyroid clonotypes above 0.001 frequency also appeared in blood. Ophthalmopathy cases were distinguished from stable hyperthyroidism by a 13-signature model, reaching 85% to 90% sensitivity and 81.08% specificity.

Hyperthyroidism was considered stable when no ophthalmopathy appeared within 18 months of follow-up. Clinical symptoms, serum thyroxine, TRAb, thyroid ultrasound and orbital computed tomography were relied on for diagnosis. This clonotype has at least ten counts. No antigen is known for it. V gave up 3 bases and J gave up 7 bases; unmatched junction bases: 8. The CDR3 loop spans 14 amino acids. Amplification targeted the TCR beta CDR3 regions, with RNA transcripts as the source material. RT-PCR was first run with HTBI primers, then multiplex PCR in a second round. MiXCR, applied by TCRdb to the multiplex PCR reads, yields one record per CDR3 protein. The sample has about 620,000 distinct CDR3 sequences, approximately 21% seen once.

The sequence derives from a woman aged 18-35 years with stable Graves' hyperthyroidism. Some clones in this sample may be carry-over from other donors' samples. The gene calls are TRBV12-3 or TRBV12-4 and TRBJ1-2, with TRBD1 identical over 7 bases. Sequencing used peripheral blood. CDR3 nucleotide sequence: TGTGCCAGCAGTTTCGGTCGCAGGGGGGTTGGCTACACCTTC. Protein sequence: CASSFGRRGVGYTF.